The 14 T cell receptor beta chains given below trace back to one sample, sequenced in a study of memory CD4+ T cells and cytomegalovirus serostatus. Single viable CD3+CD4+CD8-CD45RO+ cells were sorted as the memory CD4+ T cells. The data were produced by immunoSEQ multiplex PCR, yet TCRdb's version contains in-frame clones alone and is incomplete. The data contain about 54,000 clones, 60% to 75% of them singletons. The sequenced sample was memory CD4+ T cells from blood. Every receptor here comes from an adult in good health and CMV-seropositive.

The chain links TRBV5-1 to TRBJ2-2, with D maybe TRBD1 (6 bases). With 5 bases removed from V and 6 bases from J, the gap between germline ends came to 11 bases. CDR3 length equals 13 residues. Germline CDR1 is SGHRS and CDR2 is YFSETQ. CDR3 DNA sequence: TGCGCCAGCAGGCCAGGGGCCCCCGGGGAGCTGTTTTTT. Translation gives CASRPGAPGELFF.

The chain links TRBV18 to TRBJ1-3; D remains unclear. V lost 3 bases and J lost 0, with 12 bases in between. Germline V gene lookup returns CDR1 KGHSH and CDR2 LQKENI. The CDR3 covers 16 residues. The CDR3 DNA reads as TGTGCCAGCTCACCTGTCCCCGACGACTCTGGAAACACCATATATTTT. This gives the protein CASSPVPDDSGNTIYF.

V and J are TRBV5-1 and TRBJ1-3, with 10 bases fitting TRBD1. The trim removed 2 bases at V and 3 bases at J, leaving 2 bases unmatched. There are 15 residues in the CDR3. Germline CDR1 is SGHRS and CDR2 is YFSETQ. The CDR3 coding sequence is TGCGCCAGCAGCTTAGACAGGGGGCTTGGAAACACCATATATTTT. Its translation: CASSLDRGLGNTIYF.

J is TRBJ1-1 and V is TRBV29-1; weak D call: TRBD1 (6 bases). V lost 4 bases, J lost 1 base, and 16 bases lay in between. There are 15 residues in the CDR3. Germline V gene lookup returns CDR1 SQVTM and CDR2 ANQGSEA. In DNA, the CDR3 is TGCAGCGTTGGGGGGTGGGGGCAGAGGAACACTGAAGCTTTCTTT. This sequence encodes CSVGGWGQRNTEAFF. Complete variable domain (other parts from reference TRBV29-1 and TRBJ1-1): SAVISQKPSRDICQRGTSLTIQCQVDSQVTMMFWYRQQPGQSLTLIATANQGSEATYESGFVIDKFPISRPNLTFSTLTVSNMSPEDSSIYLCSVGGWGQRNTEAFFGQGTRLTVV.

The chain employs TRBV6-1 and TRBJ1-5; D call uncertain. V dropped 5 bases and J dropped 5 bases, with 13 bases sitting between them. Germline V gene data show CDR1 as MNHNS and CDR2 as SASEGT. The CDR3 contains 14 residues. Here the CDR3 reads CASSLKARDQPQHF. The DNA of the CDR3 is TGTGCCAGCAGTCTAAAGGCGAGGGATCAGCCCCAGCATTTT.

The chain employs TRBV7-2 and TRBJ2-3; D is unresolved. V was trimmed by 5 bases and J by 4 bases, leaving 10 bases between them. This CDR3 has 13 amino acids. Germline V lookup: CDR1 SGHTA, CDR2 FQGNSA. The CDR3 here is CASSPIVSDTQYF. CDR3 bases: TGTGCCAGCAGCCCAATAGTTTCAGATACGCAGTATTTT. Variable domain in full (rest from reference TRBV7-2 and TRBJ2-3): GAGVSQSPSNKVTEKGKDVELRCDPISGHTALYWYRQSLGQGLEFLIYFQGNSAPDKSGLPSDRFSAERTGGSVSTLTIQRTQQEDSAVYLCASSPIVSDTQYFGPGTRLTVL.

This clone was seen a handful of times. This chain joins TRBV10-3 and TRBJ2-1, with D perhaps matching TRBD2 (5 bases). CDR3 length: 12 amino acids. The germline V gene encodes CDR1 ENHRY and CDR2 SYGVKD. V was clipped by 3 bases and J by 10 bases, with 10 bases between them. CDR3 sequence reads: CAISEWENEQFF. CDR3 sequence (DNA): TGTGCCATCAGTGAATGGGAGAACGAGCAGTTCTTC.

The chain is built from TRBV10-3 and TRBJ2-3; 9 bases align to TRBD1. This CDR3 is 16 amino acids long. Germline V gene data show CDR1 as ENHRY and CDR2 as SYGVKD. After removal of 3 bases from V and 4 bases from J, the junction contained 8 bases not matched to a gene. The CDR3: CAISDQPGQGPDTQYF. CDR3 bases: TGTGCCATCAGTGATCAACCGGGACAGGGACCAGATACGCAGTATTTT.

The chain joins TRBV30 to TRBJ1-2, with D perhaps matching TRBD1 (5 bases). With 1 base removed from V and 4 bases from J, the gap between germline ends came to 10 bases. Looked up from germline, CDR1 is GTSNPN and CDR2 is SVGIG (reference sequence). The CDR3 is 13 amino acids. Here the CDR3 reads CAWSDRRGYGYTF. CDR3 coding DNA: TGTGCCTGGAGTGATCGTAGGGGCTATGGCTACACCTTC.

The rearrangement joins TRBV9 to TRBJ2-3; 10 bases fit TRBD2. CDR1 and CDR2 from the germline V gene are SGDLS and YYNGEE. The ends lost 1 base at V and 6 bases at J; junction bases unmatched: 5. CDR3 length: 15 amino acids. Here the CDR3 reads CASSVSGRAVDTQYF. Here the CDR3 DNA reads TGTGCCAGCAGCGTAAGCGGGAGGGCCGTGGATACGCAGTATTTT.

Written as DNA, the CDR3 is TGCGCCAGCAGCCAAGAATCAGGAGATGGAGGGCAGTATTTT. Its translation is CASSQESGDGGQYF. This chain connects TRBV4-3 to TRBJ2-3; possible D gene TRBD2, 5 bases. Trimming took 0 bases from V and 11 from J, leaving 15 bases between them. The germline gives CDR1 LGHNA, CDR2 YSLEER. The CDR3 length is 14 residues.

The V call is TRBV27, the J call TRBJ1-1; TRBD1 might be the D (6 bases). Trimming took 8 bases from V and 4 from J, leaving 11 bases between them. CDR1 is MNHEY and CDR2 is SMNVEV in the germline V gene (reference sequence). There are 12 residues in the CDR3. The CDR3 reads CASGDRITEAFF. CDR3 nucleotides: TGTGCCAGCGGCGACAGGATCACTGAAGCTTTCTTT.

The chain recombines TRBV19 with TRBJ1-2, with TRBD1 as a possible D gene (5 bases). There are 14 residues in the CDR3. The germline V and J ends were trimmed by 3 bases and 7 bases, with 15 bases remaining between them. Per germline, CDR1 LNHDA and CDR2 SQIVND (reference sequence). CDR3 protein: CASSIKGGAFGYTF. CDR3 nucleotide sequence: TGTGCCAGTAGTATCAAGGGAGGGGCATTTGGCTACACCTTC.

The chain combines TRBV18 with TRBJ1-2, with TRBD1 matching over 9 bases. This CDR3 region has 14 residues. CDR1 is KGHSH, CDR2 LQKENI, per germline. J gave up 7 bases and V 3 bases, and 6 bases lay outside the gene matches. CDR3 DNA sequence: TGTGCCAGCTCACCCGGGACAGGGCCGGGTGGCTACACCTTC. This encodes CASSPGTGPGGYTF.